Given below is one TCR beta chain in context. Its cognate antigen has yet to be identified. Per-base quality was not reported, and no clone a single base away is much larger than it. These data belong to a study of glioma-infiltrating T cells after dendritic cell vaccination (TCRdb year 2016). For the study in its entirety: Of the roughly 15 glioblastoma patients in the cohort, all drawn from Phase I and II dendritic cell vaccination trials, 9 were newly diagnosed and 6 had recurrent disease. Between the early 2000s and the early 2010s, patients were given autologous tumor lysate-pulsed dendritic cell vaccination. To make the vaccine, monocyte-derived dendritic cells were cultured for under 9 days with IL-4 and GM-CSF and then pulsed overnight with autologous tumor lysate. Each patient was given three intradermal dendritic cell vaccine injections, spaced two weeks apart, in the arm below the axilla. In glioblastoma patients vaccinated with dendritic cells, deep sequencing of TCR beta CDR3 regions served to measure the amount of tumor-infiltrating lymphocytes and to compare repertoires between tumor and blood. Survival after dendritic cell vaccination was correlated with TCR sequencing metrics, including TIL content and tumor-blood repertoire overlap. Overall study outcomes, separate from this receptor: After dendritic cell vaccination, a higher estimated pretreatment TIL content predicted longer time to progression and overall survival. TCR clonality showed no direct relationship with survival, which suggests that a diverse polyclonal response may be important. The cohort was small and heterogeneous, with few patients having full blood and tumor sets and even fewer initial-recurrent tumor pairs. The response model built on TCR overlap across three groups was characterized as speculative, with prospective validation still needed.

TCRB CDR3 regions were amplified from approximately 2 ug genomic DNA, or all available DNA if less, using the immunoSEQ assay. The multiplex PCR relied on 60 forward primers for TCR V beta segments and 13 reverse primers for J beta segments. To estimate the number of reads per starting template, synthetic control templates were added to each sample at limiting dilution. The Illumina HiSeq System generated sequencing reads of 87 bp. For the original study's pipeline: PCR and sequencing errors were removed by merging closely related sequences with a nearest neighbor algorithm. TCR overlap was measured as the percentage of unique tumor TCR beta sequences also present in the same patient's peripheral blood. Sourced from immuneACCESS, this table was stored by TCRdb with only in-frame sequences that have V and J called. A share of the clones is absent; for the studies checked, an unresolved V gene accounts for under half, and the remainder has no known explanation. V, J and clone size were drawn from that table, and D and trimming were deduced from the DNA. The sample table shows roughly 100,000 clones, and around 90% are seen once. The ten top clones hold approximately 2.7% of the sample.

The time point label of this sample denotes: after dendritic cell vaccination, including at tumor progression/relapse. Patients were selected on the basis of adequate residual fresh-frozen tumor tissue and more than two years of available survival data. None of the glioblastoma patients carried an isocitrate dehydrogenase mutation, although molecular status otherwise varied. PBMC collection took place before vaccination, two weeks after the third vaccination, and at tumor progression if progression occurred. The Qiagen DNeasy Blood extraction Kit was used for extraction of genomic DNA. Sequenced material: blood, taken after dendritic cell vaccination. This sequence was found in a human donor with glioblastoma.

The DNA is as follows: TGCGCCAGCAGCTTCGAGCTGAGGGAGACCCAGTACTTC. Its translation reads: CASSFELRETQYF. Recombination joined TRBV5-1 with TRBJ2-5; the D gene is not confidently resolved. The CDR3, from cysteine to phenylalanine, totals 13 residues. Only the CDR3 DNA is retained, 39 bases long and in frame from the first base. In the germline V gene, CDR1 corresponds to SGHRS and CDR2 to YFSETQ. The trim is 2 bases for V and 5 bases for J, with a gap of 10 bases between the germline ends.